This TCR beta chain was documented in a study of blood T cell repertoires in COVID-19. In the study overall: Acute-phase and convalescent COVID-19 samples originated in the United States, Italy and Spain.

Generated by immunoSEQ multiplex PCR, the TCRdb table keeps only in-frame clones and is missing some. The sample shows roughly 280,000 clones, around 90% of them seen only once. Germline CDR1 is WNHNN and CDR2 is SYGVQD (reference sequence). The V and J ends lost 6 bases and 3 bases, in that order; junction bases with no gene match: 13. The CDR3 is 17 residues long. V is TRBV10-1 and J is TRBJ2-5; TRBD2 aligns across 10 bases. This clonotype originated in a woman between 25 and 40 years old with acute COVID-19. Sequences were obtained from PBMCs or T cells enriched from blood (not recorded which). The CDR3 sequence is CASSDDPGTSGEETQYF. For the CDR3, the DNA is TGCGCCAGCAGCGACGACCCGGGAACTAGCGGGGAAGAGACCCAGTACTTC.